This passage covers 5 T cell receptor beta chains from one sample sequenced in a study of blood T cell repertoires in COVID-19. Clones were sequenced by immunoSEQ multiplex PCR, and TCRdb holds only the in-frame ones, with some missing. The sample lists under 200,000 clones, around 79% occurring once. The specimen sequenced was peripheral blood. The receptor source for this set is a man aged 55 to 70 with active or convalescent COVID-19.

The J gene is TRBJ1-1, the V gene TRBV6-5; no definite D call. The germline V gene encodes CDR1 MNHEY and CDR2 SVGAGI. This CDR3 has 11 residues. With 6 bases removed from V and 4 bases from J, the gap between germline ends came to 6 bases. CDR3 protein: CASSRGTEAFF. The CDR3 nucleotides read TGTGCCAGCAGCAGAGGCACTGAAGCTTTCTTT.

Here the CDR3 reads CASSLRGLGDGELFF. The DNA for the CDR3 is TGTGCCAGCAGCTTAAGGGGACTAGGGGATGGGGAGCTGTTTTTT. The V gene is TRBV7-2, the J gene TRBJ2-2, with 8 bases lining up with TRBD2. V dropped 2 bases and J dropped 8; count of bases not matched to a gene: 7. The CDR3 contains 15 residues. Germline CDR1 SGHTA, CDR2 FQGNSA.

The V gene is TRBV28, the J gene TRBJ2-5, with D uncertain. CDR1 is MDHEN and CDR2 is SYDVKM in the germline V gene. V dropped 3 bases and J dropped 0 bases, with 5 bases sitting between them. The CDR3 consists of 13 residues. The CDR3 loop is CASSLNNQETQYF. As DNA, the CDR3 is TGTGCCAGCAGTTTGAACAACCAAGAGACCCAGTACTTC.

The CDR3 here is CASSQVGTGPSPLHF. In DNA, the CDR3 is TGCGCCAGCAGCCAAGTAGGGACAGGGCCTTCACCCCTCCACTTT. The rearrangement joins TRBV4-3 to TRBJ1-6; 9 bases agree with TRBD1. The V segment lost 1 base and the J segment 9 bases; nucleotides outside the gene matches: 4. This CDR3 has 15 amino acids. CDR1 and CDR2 (germline): LGHNA, YSLEER.

This clone was detected a few times. This chain joins TRBV7-8 and TRBJ1-1; D is undetermined. V shed 5 bases and J shed 4 bases, with 23 bases lying between them. Germline assignment: CDR1 SGHVS and CDR2 FQNEAQ. The CDR3 length is 17 residues. The CDR3 DNA sequence: TGTGCCAGCAGCCCACTCCTGACCGCCCTGCGGGGCACTGAAGCTTTCTTT. Its protein is CASSPLLTALRGTEAFF.